The 3 T cell receptor beta chains below come from one sample, sequenced in a study of T cell responses to AZD1222 COVID-19 vaccine. Assay: immunoSEQ multiplex PCR; the TCRdb copy retains only in-frame clones and omits some. The sample records under 200,000 clones, less than 95% being singletons. Sequenced here: peripheral blood, sampled on day 0 of AZD1222 vaccination. The origin of the receptors is an adult in good health.

Written as DNA, the CDR3 is TGCAGCGTTGAAGTCACGCAGGGCCCCGGGGAGCTGTTTTTT. Amino acid sequence: CSVEVTQGPGELFF. This chain connects TRBV29-1 to TRBJ2-2; the D gene is possibly TRBD1 (5 bases). From germline, CDR1 is SQVTM and CDR2 ANQGSEA. Between the trimmed V and J ends, which lost 1 base and 6 bases, there was a span of 12 bases. CDR3 length: 14 amino acids.

The V and J genes are TRBV6-1 and TRBJ1-4; D unresolved. The V gene lost 3 bases and the J gene lost 7 bases, with 15 bases spanning the gap. Germline loops: CDR1 MNHNS, CDR2 SASEGT. The CDR3 has 15 residues. The chain's CDR3 is CASSEGRVVSEKLFF. CDR3 nucleotides: TGTGCCAGCAGTGAGGGTCGGGTGGTTAGTGAAAAACTGTTTTTT.

V is TRBV4-1 and J is TRBJ1-5; 8 nucleotides match TRBD1. The J segment lost 4 bases and the V segment lost 2 bases, leaving 7 bases of the junction unmatched. Per the germline V gene, CDR1 is MGHRA and CDR2 is YSYEKL. This CDR3 spans 16 amino acids. CDR3 DNA sequence: TGCGCCAGCAGCCAATTCGACAGGGGAAGAAATCAGCCCCAGCATTTT. Amino acids: CASSQFDRGRNQPQHF.